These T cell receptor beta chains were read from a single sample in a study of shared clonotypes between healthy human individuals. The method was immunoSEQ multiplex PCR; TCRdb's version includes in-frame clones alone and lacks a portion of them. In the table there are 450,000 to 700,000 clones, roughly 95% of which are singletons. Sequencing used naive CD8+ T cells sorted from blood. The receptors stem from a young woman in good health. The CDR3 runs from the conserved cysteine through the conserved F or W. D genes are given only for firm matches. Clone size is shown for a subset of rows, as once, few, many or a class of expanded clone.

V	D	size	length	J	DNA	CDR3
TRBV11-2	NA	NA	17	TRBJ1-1	TGTGCCAGCAACCTGAACAGGGATTCGAGGGTGAACACTGAAGCTTTCTTT	CASNLNRDSRVNTEAFF
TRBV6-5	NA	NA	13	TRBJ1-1	TGTGCCAGCAGTTACGGGGGGATCACTGAAGCTTTCTTT	CASSYGGITEAFF
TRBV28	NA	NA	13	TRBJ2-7	TGTGCCAGCAGTTTAGGACGAACATACGAGCAGTACTTC	CASSLGRTYEQYF
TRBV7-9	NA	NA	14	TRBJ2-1	TGTGCCAGCAGCTCATCGTCTAGCTACAATGAGCAGTTCTTC	CASSSSSSYNEQFF
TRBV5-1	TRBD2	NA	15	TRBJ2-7	TGCGCCAGCAGCTTGGGTAGCGGGATCCGATACGAGCAGTACTTC	CASSLGSGIRYEQYF
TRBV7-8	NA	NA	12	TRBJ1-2	TGTGCCAGCAGCCATCAGACTGGGGGCTACACCTTC	CASSHQTGGYTF
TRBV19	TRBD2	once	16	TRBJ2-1	TGTGCCAGTAGTATAGGGGGACTAGCGGGGTTCAATGAGCAGTTCTTC	CASSIGGLAGFNEQFF
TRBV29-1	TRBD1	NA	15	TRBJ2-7	TGCAGCGTTGCCGGGACAGCCTACGAACCCTACGAGCAGTACTTC	CSVAGTAYEPYEQYF
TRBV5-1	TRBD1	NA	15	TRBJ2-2	TGCGCCAGAGTGAATGGGACAGGGTGTTTCGGGGAGCTGTTTTTT	CARVNGTGCFGELFF
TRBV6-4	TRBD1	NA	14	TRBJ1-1	TGTGCCAGCAGTGCGACAGGGGGCAACACTGAAGCTTTCTTT	CASSATGGNTEAFF
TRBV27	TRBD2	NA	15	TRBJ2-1	TGTGCCAGCAGCCCGGGGACTAGCGGGCCAAATGAGCAGTTCTTC	CASSPGTSGPNEQFF
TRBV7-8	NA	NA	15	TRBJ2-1	TGTGCCAGCAGCCGAAGCGGAAGCTCCTACAATGAGCAGTTCTTC	CASSRSGSSYNEQFF
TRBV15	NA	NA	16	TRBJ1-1	TGTGCCACCAGCAGAGATTTGTCTTTGGGGAACACTGAAGCTTTCTTT	CATSRDLSLGNTEAFF
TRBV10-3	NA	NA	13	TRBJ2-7	TGTGCCAGTGGAGACCGACTAGGCTACGAGCAGTACTTC	CASGDRLGYEQYF
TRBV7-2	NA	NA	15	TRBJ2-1	TGTGCCAGCAGCTTAGGGGTCTCACACGGAGATGAGCAGTTCTTC	CASSLGVSHGDEQFF
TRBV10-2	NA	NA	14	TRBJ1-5	TGCGCCAGCAGAACGGGGTTCGGCAATCAGCCCCAGCATTTT	CASRTGFGNQPQHF
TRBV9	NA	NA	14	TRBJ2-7	TGTGCCAGCAACCCCAACGGGTCGGGGGACGAGCAGTACTTC	CASNPNGSGDEQYF
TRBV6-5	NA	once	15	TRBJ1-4	TGTGCCAGCAGTTACTCTTGGGGGAATAATGAAAAACTGTTTTTT	CASSYSWGNNEKLFF
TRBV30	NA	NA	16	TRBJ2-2	TGTGCCTGGAGTCCCGGACAGCCCTCGAAGACCGGGGAGCTGTTTTTT	CAWSPGQPSKTGELFF
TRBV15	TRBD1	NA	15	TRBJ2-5	TGTGCCACCAGCCCTACTGGCAGGGGGCAGGAGACCCAGTACTTC	CATSPTGRGQETQYF
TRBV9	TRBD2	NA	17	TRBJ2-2	TGTGCCAGCAGCCGGGAGGCTAGCGGGATTGAAACCGGGGAGCTGTTTTTT	CASSREASGIETGELFF
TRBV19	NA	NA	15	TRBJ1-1	TGTGCCAGTAGTATAGATGGGGCGGAGAACACTGAAGCTTTCTTT	CASSIDGAENTEAFF
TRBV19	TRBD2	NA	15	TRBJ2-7	TGTGCCAGTAGTGCACTAGCGGGGCTCTCCTACGAGCAGTACTTC	CASSALAGLSYEQYF
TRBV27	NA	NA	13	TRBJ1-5	TGTGCCAGCAGTTTAGGGGGGGTTCAGCCCCAGCATTTT	CASSLGGVQPQHF
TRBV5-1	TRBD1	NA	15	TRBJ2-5	TGCGCCAGCAGCTTGGGAGGGGGCGCTGGGGAGACCCAGTACTTC	CASSLGGGAGETQYF